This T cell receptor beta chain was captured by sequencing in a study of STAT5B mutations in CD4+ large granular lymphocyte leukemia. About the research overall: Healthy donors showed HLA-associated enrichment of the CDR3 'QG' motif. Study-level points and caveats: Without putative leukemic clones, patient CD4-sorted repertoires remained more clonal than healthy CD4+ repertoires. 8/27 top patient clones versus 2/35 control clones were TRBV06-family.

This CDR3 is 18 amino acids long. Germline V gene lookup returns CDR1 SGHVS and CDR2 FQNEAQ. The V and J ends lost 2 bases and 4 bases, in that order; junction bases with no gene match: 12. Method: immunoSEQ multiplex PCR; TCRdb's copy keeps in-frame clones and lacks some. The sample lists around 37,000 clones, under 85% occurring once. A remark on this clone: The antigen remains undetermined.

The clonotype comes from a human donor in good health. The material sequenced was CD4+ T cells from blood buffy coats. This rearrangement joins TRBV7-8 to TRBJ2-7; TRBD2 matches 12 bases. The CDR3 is CASSLFPAQTSGSYEQYF. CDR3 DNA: TGTGCCAGCAGCTTATTCCCGGCCCAGACTAGCGGGAGTTACGAGCAGTACTTC.